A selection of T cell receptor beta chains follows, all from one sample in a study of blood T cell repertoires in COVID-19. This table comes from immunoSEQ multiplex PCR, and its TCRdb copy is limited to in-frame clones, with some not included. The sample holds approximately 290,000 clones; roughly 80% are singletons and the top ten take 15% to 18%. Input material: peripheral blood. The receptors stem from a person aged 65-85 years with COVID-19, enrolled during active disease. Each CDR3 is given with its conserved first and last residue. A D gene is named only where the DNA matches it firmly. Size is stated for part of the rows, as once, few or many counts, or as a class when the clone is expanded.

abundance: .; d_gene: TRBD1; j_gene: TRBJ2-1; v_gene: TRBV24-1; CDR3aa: CATSDPGQRNEQFF; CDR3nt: TGTGCCACCAGTGATCCGGGACAGCGAAATGAGCAGTTCTTC
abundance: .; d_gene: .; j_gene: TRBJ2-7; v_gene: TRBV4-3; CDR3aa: CASSQESSLSYEQYF; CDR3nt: TGCGCCAGCAGCCAAGAATCCAGTTTATCCTACGAGCAGTACTTC
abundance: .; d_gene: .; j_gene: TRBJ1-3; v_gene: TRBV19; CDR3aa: CASSIVGGSPSGNTIYF; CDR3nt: TGTGCCAGTAGTATAGTAGGAGGGAGCCCCTCTGGAAACACCATATATTTT
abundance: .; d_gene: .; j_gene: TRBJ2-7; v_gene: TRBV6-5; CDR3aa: CASSSLDSQSYEQYF; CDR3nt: TGTGCCAGCAGTTCCCTGGACAGCCAGTCCTACGAGCAGTACTTC
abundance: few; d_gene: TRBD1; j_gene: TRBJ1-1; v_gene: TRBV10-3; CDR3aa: CAIRGPGTAFGRRNTEAFF; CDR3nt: TGTGCCATCAGAGGCCCCGGGACAGCCTTTGGGCGGAGGAACACTGAAGCTTTCTTT
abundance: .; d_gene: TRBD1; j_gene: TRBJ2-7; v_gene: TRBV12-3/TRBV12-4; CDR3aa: CASTRDSSYEQYF; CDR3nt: TGTGCCAGCACCCGGGACAGCTCCTACGAGCAGTACTTC
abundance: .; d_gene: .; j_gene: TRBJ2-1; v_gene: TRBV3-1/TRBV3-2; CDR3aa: CASSVSGTHYNEQFF; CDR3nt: TGTGCCAGCAGCGTATCCGGGACTCACTACAATGAGCAGTTCTTC
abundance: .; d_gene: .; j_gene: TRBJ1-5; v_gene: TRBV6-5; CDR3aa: CASHQSGVGQPQHF; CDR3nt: TGTGCCAGCCACCAGTCGGGGGTTGGACAGCCCCAGCATTTT
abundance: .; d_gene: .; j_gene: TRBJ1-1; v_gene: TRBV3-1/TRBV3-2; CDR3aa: CASSQVKRAEAFF; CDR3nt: TGTGCCAGCAGCCAAGTAAAGAGGGCTGAAGCTTTCTTT
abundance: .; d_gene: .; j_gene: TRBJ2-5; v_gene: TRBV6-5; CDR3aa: CASKDPSGQETQYF; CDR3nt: TGTGCCAGCAAAGATCCCAGCGGGCAAGAGACCCAGTACTTC
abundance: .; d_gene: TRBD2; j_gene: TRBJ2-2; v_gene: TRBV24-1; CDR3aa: CATSDTAGERNTGELFF; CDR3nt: TGTGCCACCAGTGATACAGCGGGAGAGCGGAACACCGGGGAGCTGTTTTTT
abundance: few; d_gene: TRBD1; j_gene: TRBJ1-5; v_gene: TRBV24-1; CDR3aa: CATSKPGQGNQPQHF; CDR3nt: TGTGCCACCAGTAAACCAGGACAGGGCAATCAGCCCCAGCATTTT
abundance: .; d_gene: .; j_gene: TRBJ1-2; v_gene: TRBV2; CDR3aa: CAGSQDRSNYGYTF; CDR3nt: TGTGCCGGGAGCCAGGACAGATCTAACTATGGCTACACCTTC
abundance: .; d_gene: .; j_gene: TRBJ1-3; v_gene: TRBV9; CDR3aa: CASSVANGAKRADTIYF; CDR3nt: TGTGCCAGCAGCGTAGCTAATGGGGCAAAAAGGGCCGACACCATATATTTT
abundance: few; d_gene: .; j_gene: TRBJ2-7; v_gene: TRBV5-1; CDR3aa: CASSTGTNYEQYF; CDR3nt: TGCGCCAGCAGCACGGGGACAAATTACGAGCAGTACTTC
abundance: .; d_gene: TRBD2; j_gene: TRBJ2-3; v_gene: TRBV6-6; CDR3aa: CASSPSGGAADTQYF; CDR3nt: TGTGCCAGCAGTCCTAGCGGGGGGGCCGCAGATACGCAGTATTTT
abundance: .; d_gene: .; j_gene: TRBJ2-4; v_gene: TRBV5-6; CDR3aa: CASSLVAGVAKNIQYF; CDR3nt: TGTGCCAGCAGCTTGGTGGCAGGGGTAGCCAAAAACATTCAGTACTTC
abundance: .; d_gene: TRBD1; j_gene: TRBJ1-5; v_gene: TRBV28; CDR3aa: CASSLGTGKPPQHF; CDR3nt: TGTGCCAGCAGTTTAGGGACAGGGAAACCCCCCCAGCATTTT
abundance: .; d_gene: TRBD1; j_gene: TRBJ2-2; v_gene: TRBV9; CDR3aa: CASSARTGVYTGELFF; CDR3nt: TGTGCCAGCAGCGCCCGGACAGGGGTATACACCGGGGAGCTGTTTTTT
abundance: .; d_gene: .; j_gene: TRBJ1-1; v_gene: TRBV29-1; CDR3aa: CSGGQMNTEAFF; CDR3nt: TGCAGCGGCGGACAGATGAACACTGAAGCTTTCTTT
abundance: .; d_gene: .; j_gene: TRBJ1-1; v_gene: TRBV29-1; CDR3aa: CSVEDWQGLGKVNTEAFF; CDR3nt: TGCAGCGTTGAAGATTGGCAGGGGCTCGGGAAGGTAAACACTGAAGCTTTCTTT
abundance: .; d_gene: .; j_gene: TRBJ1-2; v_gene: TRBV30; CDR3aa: CAWSKQTGYTF; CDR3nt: TGTGCCTGGAGTAAACAGACTGGCTACACCTTC
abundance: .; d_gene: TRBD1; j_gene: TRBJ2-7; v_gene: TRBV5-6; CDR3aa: CASSLRPLLGQGLYEQYF; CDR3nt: TGTGCCAGCAGCTTGAGGCCTTTGTTGGGACAGGGACTCTACGAGCAGTACTTC
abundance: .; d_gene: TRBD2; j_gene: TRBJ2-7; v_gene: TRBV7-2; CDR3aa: CASSSIAGGTYEQYF; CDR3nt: TGTGCCAGCAGCTCCATAGCGGGGGGGACCTACGAGCAGTACTTC
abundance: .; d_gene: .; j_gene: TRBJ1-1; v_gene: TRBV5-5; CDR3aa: CASSLWAMNTEAFF; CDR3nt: TGTGCCAGCAGCTTGTGGGCGATGAACACTGAAGCTTTCTTT
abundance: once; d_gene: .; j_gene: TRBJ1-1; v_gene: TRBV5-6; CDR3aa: CASSNQVNTEAFF; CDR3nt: TGTGCCAGCAGTAATCAGGTGAACACTGAAGCTTTCTTT
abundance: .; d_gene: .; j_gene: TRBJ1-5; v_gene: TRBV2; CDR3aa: CASSVISGSGPQHF; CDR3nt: TGTGCCAGCAGTGTCATCTCCGGGAGTGGGCCCCAGCATTTT
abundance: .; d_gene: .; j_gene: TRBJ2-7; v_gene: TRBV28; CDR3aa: CAARTAYEQYF; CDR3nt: TGTGCCGCCAGGACAGCCTACGAGCAGTACTTC
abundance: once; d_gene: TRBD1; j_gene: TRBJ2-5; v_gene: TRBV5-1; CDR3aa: CASSLVDREETQYF; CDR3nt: TGCGCCAGCAGCTTGGTGGACAGGGAAGAGACCCAGTACTTC
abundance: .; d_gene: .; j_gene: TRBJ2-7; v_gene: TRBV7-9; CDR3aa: CASSLPGHAYEQYF; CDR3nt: TGTGCCAGCAGCTTACCGGGACACGCCTACGAGCAGTACTTC
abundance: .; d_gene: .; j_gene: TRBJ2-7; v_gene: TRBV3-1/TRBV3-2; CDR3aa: CASSQGPPGAYEQYF; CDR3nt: TGTGCCAGCAGCCAGGGGCCCCCAGGGGCATACGAGCAGTACTTC
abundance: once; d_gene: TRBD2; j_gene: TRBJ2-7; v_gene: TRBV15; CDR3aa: CATSRASTSGNAYEQYF; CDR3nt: TGTGCCACCAGCAGGGCCTCGACTAGCGGGAACGCCTACGAGCAGTACTTC
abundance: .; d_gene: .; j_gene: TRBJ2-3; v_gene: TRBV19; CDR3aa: CASTNPRVFGTDTQYF; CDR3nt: TGTGCCAGTACCAATCCCAGGGTTTTCGGCACAGATACGCAGTATTTT
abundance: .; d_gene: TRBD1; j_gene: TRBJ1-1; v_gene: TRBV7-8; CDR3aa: CASTPGTGGTEAFF; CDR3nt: TGTGCCAGCACCCCCGGGACAGGGGGCACTGAAGCTTTCTTT
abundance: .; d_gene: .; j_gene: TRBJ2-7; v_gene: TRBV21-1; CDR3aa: CASSKGGGSPSYEQYF; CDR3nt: TGTGCCAGCAGCAAAGGGGGGGGGAGCCCCTCCTACGAGCAGTACTTC
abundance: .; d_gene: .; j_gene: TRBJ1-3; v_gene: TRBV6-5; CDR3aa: CASSRQSRSGNTIYF; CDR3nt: TGTGCCAGCAGTAGACAGAGCCGCTCTGGAAACACCATATATTTT
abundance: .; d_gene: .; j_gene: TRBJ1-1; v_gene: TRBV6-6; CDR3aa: CASSYVSTEAFF; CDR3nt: TGTGCCAGCAGTTATGTGAGCACTGAAGCTTTCTTT
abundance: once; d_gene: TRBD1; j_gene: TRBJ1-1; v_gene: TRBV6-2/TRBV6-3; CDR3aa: CASSQTGGSFSEAFF; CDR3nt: TGTGCCAGCAGTCAGACAGGGGGTTCGTTCTCTGAAGCTTTCTTT
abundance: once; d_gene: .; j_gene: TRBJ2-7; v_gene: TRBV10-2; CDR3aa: CASSATVYEQYF; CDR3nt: TGCGCCAGCAGCGCAACAGTCTACGAGCAGTACTTC
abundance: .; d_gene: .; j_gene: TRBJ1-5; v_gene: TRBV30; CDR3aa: CAYTAGDNQPQHF; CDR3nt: TGTGCCTACACAGCAGGGGACAATCAGCCCCAGCATTTT
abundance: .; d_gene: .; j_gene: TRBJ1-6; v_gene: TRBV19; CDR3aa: CASKGDTDNSPLHF; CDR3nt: TGTGCCAGTAAAGGGGACACAGATAATTCACCCCTCCACTTT
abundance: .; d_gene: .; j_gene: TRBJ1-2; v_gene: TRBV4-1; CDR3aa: CASSQGRRVDGYTF; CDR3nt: TGCGCCAGCAGCCAAGGCAGGAGGGTCGACGGCTACACCTTC
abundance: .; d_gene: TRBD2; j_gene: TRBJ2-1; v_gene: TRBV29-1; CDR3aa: CSAPGREVYFGEQFF; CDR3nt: TGCAGCGCCCCGGGGCGGGAGGTATATTTCGGTGAGCAGTTCTTC
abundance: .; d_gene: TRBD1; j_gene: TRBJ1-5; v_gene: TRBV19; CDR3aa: CASRGLMAGGNQPQHF; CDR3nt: TGTGCCAGTAGGGGCCTTATGGCAGGGGGCAACCAGCCCCAGCATTTT
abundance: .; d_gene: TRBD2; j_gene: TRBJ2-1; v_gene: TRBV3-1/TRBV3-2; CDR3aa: CASSQEPTSGSGFF; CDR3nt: TGTGCCAGCAGCCAAGAGCCGACTAGCGGGTCTGGTTTCTTC
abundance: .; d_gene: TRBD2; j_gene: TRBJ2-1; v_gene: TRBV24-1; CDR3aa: CATSDGSGGREQFF; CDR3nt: TGTGCCACCAGTGACGGTAGCGGGGGGCGGGAGCAGTTCTTC
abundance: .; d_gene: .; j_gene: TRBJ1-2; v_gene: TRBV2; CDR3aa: CASKYRDLNYGYTF; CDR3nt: TGTGCCAGCAAATACAGGGATCTTAACTATGGCTACACCTTC
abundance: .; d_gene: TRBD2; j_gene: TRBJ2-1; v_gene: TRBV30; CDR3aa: CAWSPPGLAGPQFF; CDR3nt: TGTGCCTGGAGTCCACCGGGACTAGCGGGCCCGCAGTTCTTC
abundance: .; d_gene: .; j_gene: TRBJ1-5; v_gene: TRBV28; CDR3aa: CASSSVRSQPQHF; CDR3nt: TGTGCCAGCAGTTCGGTGAGGAGTCAGCCCCAGCATTTT